The clone carrying this TCR beta chain is labeled as large. Its antigen is currently unknown. Live CD3+CD8+TCRalphabeta+ cells were sorted into four subsets by PD-1 and/or TIGIT. This specimen belongs to a study of circulating CD8 cells and anti-PD-1 response in melanoma. Study-wide context: Anti-PD-1 was first-line therapy for about 55% of the 13 patients.

This CDR3 has 15 residues. Germline CDR1 and CDR2: SNHLY and FYNNEI. The V segment lost 2 bases and the J segment 2 bases; nucleotides outside the gene matches: 2. Study results and limitations: Under 7% of TRB clonotypes were shared between subsets at M1. Previously treated and treatment-naive patients were pooled together. Generally, no replicate experiments were performed.

Using around 14 ng of total RNA, TCR libraries were made with the QIAseq Immune Repertoire TCR panel. TCRdb fed the reads into MiXCR, producing one record per CDR3 protein. This table holds 700 or so distinct CDR3 sequences, about 4.4% found once. The J gene is TRBJ2-3, the V gene TRBV2; 9 bases map to TRBD2. This clonotype originated in a human donor with melanoma. This specimen was CD8+ T cells from PBMCs, taken at baseline or after one month of anti-PD-1 therapy (not recorded which). The CDR3 sequence: CASSESGGFTDTQYF. Here the CDR3 DNA reads TGTGCCAGCAGTGAAAGCGGGGGGTTCACAGATACGCAGTATTTT.